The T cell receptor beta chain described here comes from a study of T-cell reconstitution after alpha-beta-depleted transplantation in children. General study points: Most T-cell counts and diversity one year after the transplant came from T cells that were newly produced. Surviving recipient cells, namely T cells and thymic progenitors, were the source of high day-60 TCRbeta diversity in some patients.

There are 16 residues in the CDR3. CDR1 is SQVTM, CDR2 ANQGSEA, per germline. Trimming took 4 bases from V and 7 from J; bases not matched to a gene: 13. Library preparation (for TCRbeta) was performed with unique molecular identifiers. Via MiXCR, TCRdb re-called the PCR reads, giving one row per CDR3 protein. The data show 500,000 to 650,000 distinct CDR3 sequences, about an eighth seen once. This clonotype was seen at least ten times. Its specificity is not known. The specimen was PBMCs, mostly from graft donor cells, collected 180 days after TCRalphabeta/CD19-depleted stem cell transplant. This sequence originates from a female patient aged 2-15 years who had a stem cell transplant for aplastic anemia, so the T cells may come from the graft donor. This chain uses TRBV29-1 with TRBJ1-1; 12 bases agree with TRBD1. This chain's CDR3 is CSVAGQGAVKAVEAFF. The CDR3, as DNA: TGCAGCGTTGCGGGACAGGGGGCGGTGAAAGCTGTTGAAGCTTTCTTT.